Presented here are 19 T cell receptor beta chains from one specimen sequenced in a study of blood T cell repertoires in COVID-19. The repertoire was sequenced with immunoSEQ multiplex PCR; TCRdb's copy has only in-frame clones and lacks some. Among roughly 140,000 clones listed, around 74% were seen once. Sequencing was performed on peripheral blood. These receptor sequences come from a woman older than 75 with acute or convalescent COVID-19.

CDR3 nucleotides: TGTGCCAGCAGCCTTCGGCGGAATGATGGCTACACCTTC. Its translation: CASSLRRNDGYTF. The gene calls are TRBV3-1 (or the pseudogene TRBV3-2) and TRBJ1-2; D is unresolved. Trimming cost V 4 bases and J 6 bases, with 12 bases left between them. Germline V gives CDR1 LGHDT, CDR2 YNNKEL (reference sequence). The CDR3 sequence is 13 residues long.

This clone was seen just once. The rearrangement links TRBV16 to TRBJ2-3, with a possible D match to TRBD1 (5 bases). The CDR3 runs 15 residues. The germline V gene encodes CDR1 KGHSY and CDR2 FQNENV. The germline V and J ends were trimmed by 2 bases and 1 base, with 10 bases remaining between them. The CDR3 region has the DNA TGTGCCAGCAGCCAACTCCAGGGTGGCACAGATACGCAGTATTTT. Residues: CASSQLQGGTDTQYF. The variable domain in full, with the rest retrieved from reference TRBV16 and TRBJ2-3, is GEEVAQTPKHLVRGEGQKAKLYCAPIKGHSYVFWYQQVLKNEFKFLISFQNENVFDETGMPKERFSAKCLPNSPCSLEIQATKLEDSAVYFCASSQLQGGTDTQYFGPGTRLTVL.

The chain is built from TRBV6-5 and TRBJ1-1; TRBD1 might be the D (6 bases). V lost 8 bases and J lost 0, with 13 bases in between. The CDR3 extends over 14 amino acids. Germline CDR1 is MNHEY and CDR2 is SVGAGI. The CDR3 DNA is TGTGCCAGCGGATGGACAGACCTGAACACTGAAGCTTTCTTT. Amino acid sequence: CASGWTDLNTEAFF.

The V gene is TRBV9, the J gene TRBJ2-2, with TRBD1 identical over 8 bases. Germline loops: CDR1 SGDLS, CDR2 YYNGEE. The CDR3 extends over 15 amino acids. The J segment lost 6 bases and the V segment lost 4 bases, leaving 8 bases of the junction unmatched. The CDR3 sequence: CASSRGGQVPGELFF. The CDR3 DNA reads TGTGCCAGCAGCAGAGGGGGACAGGTACCCGGGGAGCTGTTTTTT.

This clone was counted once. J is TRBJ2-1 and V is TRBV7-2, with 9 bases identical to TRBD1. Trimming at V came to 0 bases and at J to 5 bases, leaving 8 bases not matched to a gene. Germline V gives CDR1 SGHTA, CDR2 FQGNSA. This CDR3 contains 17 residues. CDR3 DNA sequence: TGTGCCAGCAGCTTAGCTGCCGGACAGGGGACAAACAATGAGCAGTTCTTC. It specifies CASSLAAGQGTNNEQFF.

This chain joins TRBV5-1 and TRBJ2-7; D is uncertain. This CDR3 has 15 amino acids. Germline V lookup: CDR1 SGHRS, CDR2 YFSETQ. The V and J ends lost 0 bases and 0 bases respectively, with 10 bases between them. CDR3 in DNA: TGCGCCAGCAGCTTGGCCCAGTCTTCCTCCTACGAGCAGTACTTC. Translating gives CASSLAQSSSYEQYF.

This CDR3 is CASSVSRDAYEQYF. CDR3 sequence (DNA): TGTGCCAGCAGCGTCTCCCGCGATGCCTACGAGCAGTACTTC. The chain recombines TRBV7-8 with TRBJ2-7; D not certain. Trimming pared 5 bases from V and 2 bases from J, leaving 13 bases between. Germline CDR1 is SGHVS and CDR2 is FQNEAQ. This CDR3 comprises 14 residues.

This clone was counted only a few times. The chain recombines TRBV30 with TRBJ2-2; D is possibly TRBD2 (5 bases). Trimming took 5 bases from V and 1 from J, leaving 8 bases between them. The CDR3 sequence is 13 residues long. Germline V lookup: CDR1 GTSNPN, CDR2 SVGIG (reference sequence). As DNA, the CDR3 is TGTGCCTGGGACGGGGAGAACACCGGGGAGCTGTTTTTT. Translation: CAWDGENTGELFF.

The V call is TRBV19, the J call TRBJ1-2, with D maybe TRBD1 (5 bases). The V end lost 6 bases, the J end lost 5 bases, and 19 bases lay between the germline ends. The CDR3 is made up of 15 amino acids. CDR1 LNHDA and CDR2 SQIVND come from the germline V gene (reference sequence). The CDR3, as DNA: TGTGCCAGTAGCACCACTCACAGGTTGAGATATGGCTACACCTTC. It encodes CASSTTHRLRYGYTF.

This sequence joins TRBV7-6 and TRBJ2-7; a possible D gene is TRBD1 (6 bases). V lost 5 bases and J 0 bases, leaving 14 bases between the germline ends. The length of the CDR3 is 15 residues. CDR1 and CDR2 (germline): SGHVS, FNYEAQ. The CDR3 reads CASSLRGLTSYEQYF. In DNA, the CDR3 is TGTGCCAGCAGCCTCAGGGGCCTCACCTCCTACGAGCAGTACTTC.

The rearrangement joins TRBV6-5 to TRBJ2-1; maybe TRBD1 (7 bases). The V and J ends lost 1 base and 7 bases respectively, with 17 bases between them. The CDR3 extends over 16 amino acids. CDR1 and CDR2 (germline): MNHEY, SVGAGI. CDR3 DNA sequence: TGTGCCAGCAGTTACTGGCCCAAGGGGGCGGGAAATGAGCAGTTCTTC. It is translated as CASSYWPKGAGNEQFF.

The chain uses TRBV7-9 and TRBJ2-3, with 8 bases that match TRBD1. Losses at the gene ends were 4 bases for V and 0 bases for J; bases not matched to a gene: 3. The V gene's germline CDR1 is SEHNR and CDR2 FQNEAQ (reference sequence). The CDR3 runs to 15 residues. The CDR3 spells CASSYRQGSTDTQYF. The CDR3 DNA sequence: TGTGCCAGCAGCTACCGACAGGGGAGCACAGATACGCAGTATTTT.

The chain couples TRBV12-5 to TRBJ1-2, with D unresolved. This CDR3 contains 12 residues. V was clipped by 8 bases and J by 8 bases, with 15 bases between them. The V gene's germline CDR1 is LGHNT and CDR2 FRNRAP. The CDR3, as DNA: TGTGCTAGTCTAAGTTTTCCGGGGGGCTACACCTTC. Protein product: CASLSFPGGYTF. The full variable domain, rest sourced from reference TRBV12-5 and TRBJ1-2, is DARVTQTPRHKVTEMGQEVTMRCQPILGHNTVFWYRQTMMQGLELLAYFRNRAPLDDSGMPKDRFSAEMPDATLATLKIQPSEPRDSAVYFCASLSFPGGYTFGSGTRLTVV.

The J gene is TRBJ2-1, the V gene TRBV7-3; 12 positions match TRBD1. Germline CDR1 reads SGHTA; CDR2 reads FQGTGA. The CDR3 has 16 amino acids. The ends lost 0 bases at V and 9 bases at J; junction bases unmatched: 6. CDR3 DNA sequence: TGTGCCAGCAGCTTAACTTCGGGGACAGGGGGCGGTGAGCAGTTCTTC. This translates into CASSLTSGTGGGEQFF.

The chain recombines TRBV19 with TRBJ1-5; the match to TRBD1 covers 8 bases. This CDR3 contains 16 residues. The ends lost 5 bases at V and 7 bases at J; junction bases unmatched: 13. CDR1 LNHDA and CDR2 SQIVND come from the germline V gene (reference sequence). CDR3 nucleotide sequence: TGTGCCAGTAGTCCACCGCCCTCGACAGGGGTACAGCCCCAGCATTTT. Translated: CASSPPPSTGVQPQHF.

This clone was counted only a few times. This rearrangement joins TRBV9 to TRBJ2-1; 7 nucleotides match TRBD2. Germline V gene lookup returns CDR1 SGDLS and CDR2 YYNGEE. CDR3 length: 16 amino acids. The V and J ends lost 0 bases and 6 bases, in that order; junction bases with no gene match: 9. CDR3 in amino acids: CASSVGFREEGNEQFF. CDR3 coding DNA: TGTGCCAGCAGCGTAGGCTTCCGGGAGGAAGGCAATGAGCAGTTCTTC.

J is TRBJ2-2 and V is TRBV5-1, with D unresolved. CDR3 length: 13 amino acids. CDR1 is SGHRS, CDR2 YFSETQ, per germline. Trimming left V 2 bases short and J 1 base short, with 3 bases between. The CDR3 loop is CASSFGNTGELFF. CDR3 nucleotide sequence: TGCGCCAGCAGCTTCGGGAACACCGGGGAGCTGTTTTTT.

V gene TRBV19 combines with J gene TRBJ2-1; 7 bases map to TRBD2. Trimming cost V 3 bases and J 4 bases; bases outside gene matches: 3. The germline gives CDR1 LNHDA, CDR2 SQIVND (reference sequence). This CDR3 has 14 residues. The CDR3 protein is CASSMGGGYNEQFF. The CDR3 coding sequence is TGTGCCAGTAGTATGGGGGGAGGGTACAATGAGCAGTTCTTC.

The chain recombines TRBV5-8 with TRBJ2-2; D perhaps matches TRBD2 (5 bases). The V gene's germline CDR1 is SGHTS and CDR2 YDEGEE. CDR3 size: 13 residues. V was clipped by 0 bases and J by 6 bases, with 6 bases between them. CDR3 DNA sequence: TGTGCCAGCAGCTTGGTGCGGGCCGGGGAGCTGTTTTTT. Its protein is CASSLVRAGELFF.